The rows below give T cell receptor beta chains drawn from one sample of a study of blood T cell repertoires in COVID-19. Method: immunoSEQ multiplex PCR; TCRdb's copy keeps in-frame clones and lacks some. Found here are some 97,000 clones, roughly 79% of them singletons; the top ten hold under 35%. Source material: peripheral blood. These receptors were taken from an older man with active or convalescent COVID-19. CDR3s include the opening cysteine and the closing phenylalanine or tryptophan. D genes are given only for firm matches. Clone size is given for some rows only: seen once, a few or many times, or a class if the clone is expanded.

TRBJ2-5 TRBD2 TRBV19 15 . TGTGCCAGTAGTATTGGGCTAGCGGGACAAGAGACCCAGTACTTC CASSIGLAGQETQYF
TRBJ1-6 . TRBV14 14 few TGTGCCAGCAGCCAAGAATCCGGTAATTCACCCCTCCACTTT CASSQESGNSPLHF
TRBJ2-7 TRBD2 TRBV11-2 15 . TGTGCCAGCAGCTTAGGAGCGGGAGGAAGGTACGAGCAGTACTTC CASSLGAGGRYEQYF
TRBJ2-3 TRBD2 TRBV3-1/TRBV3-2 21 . TGTGCCAGCAGCCAAGTCCCGGGCGGGCCAGCGGGGGACCTAGTTACAGATACGCAGTATTTT CASSQVPGGPAGDLVTDTQYF
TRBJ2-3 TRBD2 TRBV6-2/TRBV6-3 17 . TGTGCCAGCAGTTCGTGGACTAGCGGGGTGTATGGAGATACGCAGTATTTT CASSSWTSGVYGDTQYF
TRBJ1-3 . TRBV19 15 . TGTGCCAGTAGTATACAAGGGGACTCTGGAAACACCATATATTTT CASSIQGDSGNTIYF
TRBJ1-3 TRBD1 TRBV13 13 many TGTGCCAGCAGTTGGGCAGGGGGCAGCACCATATATTTT CASSWAGGSTIYF
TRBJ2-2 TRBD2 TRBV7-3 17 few TGTGCCAGCGGCCGACTAGCGGGAGATACGAAAACCGGGGAGCTGTTTTTT CASGRLAGDTKTGELFF
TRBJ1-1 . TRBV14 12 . TGTGCCAGCGCCGCTGAGGGGGCTGAAGCTTTCTTT CASAAEGAEAFF
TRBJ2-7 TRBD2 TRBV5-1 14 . TGCGCCAGCACGGGTGGGACTAGTACCTACGAGCAGTACTTC CASTGGTSTYEQYF
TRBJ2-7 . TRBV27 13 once TGTGCCAGCAGTTGGGGGGTCACCTACGAGCAGTACTTC CASSWGVTYEQYF
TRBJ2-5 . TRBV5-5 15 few TGTGCCAGCAGCCTACAGGCGGGGGCGCGGGAGACCCAGTACTTC CASSLQAGARETQYF
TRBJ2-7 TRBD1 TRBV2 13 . TGTGCCAGCAGTCCCGGGACAGTTTACGAGCAGTACTTC CASSPGTVYEQYF
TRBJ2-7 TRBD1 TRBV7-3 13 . TGTGCCAGCAGCTTAGACAGGGCCTACGAGCAGTACTTC CASSLDRAYEQYF
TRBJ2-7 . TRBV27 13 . TGTGCCAGCAGTTCAGGGATTGTGTACGAGCAGTACTTC CASSSGIVYEQYF
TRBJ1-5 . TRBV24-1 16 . TGTGCCACCAGTGATTCGATGACAGGAGGCAATCAGCCCCAGCATTTT CATSDSMTGGNQPQHF
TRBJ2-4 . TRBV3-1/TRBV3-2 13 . TGTGCCAGCAGCCGCGGCGGTATAAACATTCAGTACTTC CASSRGGINIQYF
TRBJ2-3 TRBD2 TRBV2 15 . TGTGCCAGCAGAATTGCGGGGGGGGGCACAGATACGCAGTATTTT CASRIAGGGTDTQYF
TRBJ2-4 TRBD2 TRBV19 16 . TGTGCCAGTAGTATAAGTCCTAGCGGGGCCAAAAACATTCAGTACTTC CASSISPSGAKNIQYF
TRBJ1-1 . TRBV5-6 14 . TGTGCCAGCAGCTTGCTTCAGGGGAACACTGAAGCTTTCTTT CASSLLQGNTEAFF
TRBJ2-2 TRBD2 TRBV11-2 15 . TGTGCCAGCAGGTCCGGTTTAGCGGGATCCGGGGAGCTGTTTTTT CASRSGLAGSGELFF
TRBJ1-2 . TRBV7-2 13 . TGTGCCAGCAGCTTAGGGCAGATCTATGGCTACACCTTC CASSLGQIYGYTF
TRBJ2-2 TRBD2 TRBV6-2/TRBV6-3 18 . TGTGCCAGCAGTTACTCGGCTAGCGGGGTATGGAACACCGGGGAGCTGTTTTTT CASSYSASGVWNTGELFF
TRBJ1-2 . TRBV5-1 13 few TGCGCCAGCAGCTCCCCGGCGGACACGGACTACACCTTC CASSSPADTDYTF
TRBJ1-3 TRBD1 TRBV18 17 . TGTGCCAGCTCACCACGAACCGGGACAGGGACGGGAAACACCATATATTTT CASSPRTGTGTGNTIYF
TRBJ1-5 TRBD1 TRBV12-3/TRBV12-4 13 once TGTGCCACCGGACAGGGGGGTGTCGGGCCCCAGCATTTT CATGQGGVGPQHF
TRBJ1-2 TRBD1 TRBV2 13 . TGTGCCAGCACCGCGGACAGGGACGAAGGCTACACCTTC CASTADRDEGYTF